These 19 T cell receptor beta chains were all obtained from the same sample, sequenced in a study of T cells in Graves' hyperthyroidism and ophthalmopathy. Amplified TCR beta CDR3 regions derived from RNA transcripts. In the first-round RT-PCR of the TCR CDR3, the HTBI primer set was used. TCRdb itself ran the multiplex PCR reads through MiXCR, one entry per CDR3 protein. The data contain around 600,000 distinct CDR3 sequences, roughly 15% of them seen just once; the ten biggest clones take up under 3.5%. The source material was blood. The receptor set was obtained from a woman aged 40 to 55 with Graves' ophthalmopathy.

This clonotype has a count of ten or more. V is TRBV30 and J is TRBJ2-2, with D possibly being TRBD2 (6 bases). V was shortened by 2 bases and J by 6 bases, with 10 bases between the two germline ends. CDR1 GTSNPN and CDR2 SVGIG come from the germline V gene (reference sequence). This CDR3 region has 13 residues. CDR3: CAWSSGVAGELFF. Here the CDR3 DNA reads TGTGCCTGGAGTTCGGGGGTGGCCGGGGAGCTGTTTTTT.

This clonotype was counted ten times or more. The chain uses TRBV6-6 and TRBJ2-3; D assignment may be TRBD1 or TRBD2 (5 bases each). Trimming cost V 0 bases and J 6 bases, with 13 bases left between them. The CDR3 extends over 15 amino acids. Germline V lookup: CDR1 MNHNY, CDR2 SVGAGI (reference sequence). CDR3 DNA: TGTGCCAGCAGTTACTCGGGACCGACCGAGGATACGCAGTATTTT. As protein: CASSYSGPTEDTQYF.

CDR3 residues: CAWIGSGALTGELFF. In DNA, the CDR3 is TGTGCCTGGATCGGTAGCGGGGCTCTAACCGGGGAGCTGTTTTTT. The V call is TRBV30, the J call TRBJ2-2; 8 bases agree with TRBD2. Trimming removed 4 bases from V and 5 bases from J; junction bases left unmatched: 9. The CDR3 sequence is 15 residues long. The germline V gene has CDR1 GTSNPN and CDR2 SVGIG (reference sequence).

This clonotype was counted at least ten times. The chain recombines TRBV28 with TRBJ1-6; D not resolved. The CDR3 consists of 13 residues. CDR1 is MDHEN, CDR2 SYDVKM, per germline. V lost 3 bases and J 5 bases, leaving 5 bases between the germline ends. DNA of the CDR3: TGTGCCAGCAGTTTTTCTCATAATTCACCCCTCCACTTT. Translating it yields CASSFSHNSPLHF.

This clonotype occurred many times. V is TRBV20-1 and J is TRBJ2-3, with TRBD2 matching over 9 bases. CDR1 is DFQATT and CDR2 is SNEGSKA in the germline V gene (reference sequence). There are 16 residues in the CDR3. J gave up 2 bases and V 1 base, and 7 bases lay outside the gene matches. The CDR3 DNA reads as TGCAGTGCTAGAGCATCTAGCGGGGAACCCACAGATACGCAGTATTTT. Its protein is CSARASSGEPTDTQYF.

This clonotype was recorded many times. V is TRBV11-2 and J is TRBJ1-1; D is possibly TRBD1 (5 bases). Germline CDR1 is SGHAT and CDR2 is FQNNGV. CDR3 length: 14 residues. V was cut by 0 bases and J by 11 bases, with 16 bases left in between. Written as DNA, the CDR3 is TGTGCCAGCAGCTTAGACCCATTCAGGGCGGGGGCTTTCTTT. This encodes CASSLDPFRAGAFF.

This clonotype was seen a handful of times. The chain joins TRBV27 to TRBJ2-7; TRBD1 matches 11 bases. This CDR3 region has 15 residues. The trim removed 8 bases at V and 4 bases at J, leaving 10 bases unmatched. Germline V CDR1 and CDR2: MNHEY, SMNVEV (reference sequence). CDR3: CASRVGGQGAYEQYF. The CDR3 DNA follows: TGTGCCAGCCGTGTAGGAGGACAGGGGGCTTACGAGCAGTACTTC.

The V and J genes are TRBV6-1 and TRBJ1-5; D may be TRBD1 (6 bases). Trimming stripped 10 bases from V and 2 bases from J, with 12 bases between. In germline, CDR1 is MNHNS, CDR2 SASEGT. The CDR3 extends over 13 amino acids. In nucleotides, the CDR3 is TGTGCCACCCAACAGGGAGGCAATCAGCCCCAGCATTTT. As protein: CATQQGGNQPQHF.

As for this clonotype: A single base separates this from a much larger clone, so it may be a read error. The CDR3 nucleotides are TGTGCCATCAATGAGTATAGCAATCAGCCCCAGCATTTT. It codes for CAINEYSNQPQHF. V gene TRBV10-3 combines with J gene TRBJ1-5; D ambiguous. Germline assignment: CDR1 ENHRY and CDR2 SYGVKD. The CDR3 contains 13 residues.

This clonotype was counted at least ten times. The chain joins TRBV4-1 to TRBJ1-4; possibly TRBD1 for D (5 bases). The CDR3 has 15 residues. Germline-derived CDR1 and CDR2 are MGHRA and YSYEKL. V was trimmed by 4 bases and J by 8 bases, leaving 17 bases between them. The CDR3 is CASSRIRATVEKLFF. CDR3 coding DNA: TGCGCCAGCAGCCGAATCAGGGCGACAGTCGAAAAACTGTTTTTT.

The V and J genes are TRBV11-2 and TRBJ2-6, with unresolved D. Per germline, CDR1 SGHAT and CDR2 FQNNGV. The CDR3 has 15 amino acids. V lost 5 bases and J 0 bases, leaving 8 bases between the germline ends. The CDR3 sequence is CASSVTNSGANVLTF. CDR3 nucleotide sequence: TGTGCCAGCAGCGTAACAAACTCTGGGGCCAACGTCCTGACTTTC.

This clonotype was counted at least ten times. The V and J genes are TRBV13 and TRBJ2-2; D unclear. V lost 6 bases, J lost 4 bases, and 12 bases lay in between. This CDR3 spans 14 amino acids. Germline V gives CDR1 PRHDT, CDR2 FYEKMQ (reference sequence). CDR3 bases: TGTGCCAGCAGAGGAGAGGCCTTCACCGGGGAGCTGTTTTTT. Encoded protein: CASRGEAFTGELFF.

V is TRBV7-9 and J is TRBJ1-2; D is ambiguous. The CDR3 contains 15 residues. The V and J ends lost 1 base and 8 bases respectively, with 17 bases between them. Germline CDR1 reads SEHNR; CDR2 reads FQNEAQ (reference sequence). DNA of the CDR3: TGTGCCAGCAGCTTAGGTGCCGGGGAGCATCGAGGCTACACCTTC. This codes for CASSLGAGEHRGYTF.

This clonotype showed up many times. The chain uses TRBV3-1 and TRBJ2-7; D not resolved. The CDR3 covers 13 residues. Germline assignment: CDR1 LGHDT and CDR2 YNNKEL (reference sequence). V shed 2 bases and J shed 7 bases, with 12 bases lying between them. As DNA, the CDR3 is TGTGCCAGCAGCCAAAATGCCGGGCTGGAGCAGTACTTC. Translation: CASSQNAGLEQYF.

This chain connects TRBV12-3 or TRBV12-4 to TRBJ2-1; TRBD2 matches 9 bases. Trimming took 6 bases from V and 0 from J; bases not matched to a gene: 6. CDR3 length: 16 amino acids. The CDR3 DNA reads as TGTGCCAGCAGGTTTAGCGGGAGCGGCTCCTACAATGAGCAGTTCTTC. It codes for CASRFSGSGSYNEQFF.

The table lists this clonotype with many counts. The chain uses TRBV7-6 and TRBJ2-5; D is ambiguous. The CDR3 runs to 13 residues. The germline CDR1 and CDR2 sequences are SGHVS and FNYEAQ. The germline V and J ends were trimmed by 2 bases and 2 bases, with 6 bases remaining between them. This CDR3 is CASSLSTQETQYF. The CDR3 bases are TGTGCCAGCAGCTTAAGCACTCAAGAGACCCAGTACTTC.

To note about this clonotype: A much larger clone lies one base from this, so it may be a read error. V is TRBV7-9 and J is TRBJ2-1; unclear D gene. CDR3 size: 11 residues. V was pared by 6 bases and J by 9 bases, with 9 bases between. Per germline, CDR1 SEHNR and CDR2 FQNEAQ (reference sequence). This CDR3 is CASSVSLEQFF. CDR3 in DNA: TGTGCCAGCAGTGTGTCCCTTGAGCAGTTCTTC.

The table lists this clonotype with many counts. V and J are TRBV11-2 and TRBJ2-7; D gene unclear. The length of the CDR3 is 13 residues. The germline V and J ends were trimmed by 3 bases and 4 bases, with 10 bases remaining between them. Germline values: CDR1 SGHAT, CDR2 FQNNGV. The CDR3 is CASSFVVSYEQYF. In DNA, the CDR3 is TGTGCCAGCAGCTTTGTGGTTTCATACGAGCAGTACTTC.

This clonotype has just a few counts. The chain recombines TRBV9 with TRBJ2-7; D is possibly TRBD1 (6 bases). This CDR3 is built from 14 residues. V gave up 4 bases and J gave up 5 bases, with 16 bases separating them. The germline V gene has CDR1 SGDLS and CDR2 YYNGEE. CDR3 region: CASSPGAPEDEQYF. The DNA of the CDR3 is TGTGCCAGCAGCCCAGGGGCTCCGGAGGACGAGCAGTACTTC.